This TCR beta chain is drawn from a study of blood T cell repertoires in COVID-19 (TCRdb year 2020). A note on the overall study: Collaborator samples came from the United States, Italy and Spain and covered acute and convalescent phases of COVID-19. The repertoires were released in a freely available public database intended as a resource for research on the immune response to SARS-CoV-2. Deeply sampled blood TCRbeta repertoires from subjects exposed to, actively infected with, or recovered from COVID-19 were included in the dataset. The sample metadata nearly always contained a de-identified subject ID, COVID-19 status, age in years and sex. Where available, HLA class I and class II types were taken from metadata supplied by the sample provider and were not determined by assay-based typing. Samples were obtained from the ongoing ImmuneRACE study (first 160 participants) and from 1,254 subjects provided by 6 global collaborators. The material from the prospective study consisted of cDNA or gDNA derived from T cells, B-cell-depleted T cells, or PBMCs.

Participants in the prospective study were enrolled through a virtual design, were aged about 18 to 89 years, and lived in under 25 United States geographic areas. To assign participants to cohorts, the prospective study relied on clinical history that participants themselves reported in a screening survey and a study questionnaire. ImmuneRACE Cohort 3 recovered participants were defined by two consecutive negative NP/OP PCR tests, healthcare professional clearance, or symptom resolution. Each participant in the prospective study had whole blood, serum and a nasopharyngeal or oropharyngeal swab collected by mobile phlebotomists. Participants in the prospective study had the option to provide additional blood draws and questionnaires over a roughly 2-month period. Prospective study blood samples were shipped either frozen or at room temperature before DNA extraction. From the cysteine through the phenylalanine, the CDR3 covers 17 amino acids. Just the 51-base CDR3 DNA is kept, in frame starting at base 1. Sequences SEHNR (CDR1) and FQNEAQ (CDR2) are obtained from the germline V gene (reference sequence). Clipping removes 2 bases from V and 4 bases from J, with 10 as the unmatched junction base count.

Remarks on this clone: It lacks a known antigen. No per-base quality is available; no much larger clone lies one base away.

TCRbeta CDR3 regions were amplified from genomic DNA using the immunoSEQ Assay, a bias-controlled multiplex PCR. The paper's data handling went like this. The number of nucleated cells in each sample was estimated by amplification of reference gene primers within the assay. To quantify the absolute abundance of each unique TCRbeta CDR3 rearrangement, sequence reads were collapsed and filtered. For each sample, productive Simpson clonality was calculated by taking the square root of Simpson's diversity index across productive rearrangements. The clones in this table, taken by TCRdb from immuneACCESS, are in-frame only. Not every clone is retained; where verified, under half of the shortfall comes from an unresolved V gene, and the cause of the rest is unknown. The V and J calls and the clone size are those of that table, but D and trimming were determined from the DNA. The sample table records roughly 270,000 clones; about 85% of these occur just once. The ten largest clones represent 2.5% of the sample.

Here is what the overall study found, with its caveats: The amount of clinical and demographic metadata varied by source and participant and was provided uncurated.

Rearrangement joined TRBV7-9 to TRBJ2-3; the central 9 bases match TRBD1. Sequenced input: PBMCs or T cells enriched from blood (not recorded which). This TCR derives from a woman between 50 and 59 years old who had recovered from COVID-19. The DNA is TGTGCCAGCAGCTTACCGCTGACAGGGGGAAGGCCAGATACGCAGTATTTT. Translated, this gives CASSLPLTGGRPDTQYF.